The 5 T cell receptor beta chains reported below all come from one sample, sequenced in a study of tumor and adjacent non-tumor tissue in lung cancer (dated by TCRdb to 2016 to 2019). RNA was extracted from bulk unsorted tissue and checked for quality with a NanoDrop ND-1000 and an Agilent 2100. Distant non-tumor tissue taken more than 3 cm from the tumor edge was used as the normal lung sample. The library was obtained by multiplex PCR. The sequencing machine was an Illumina HiSeq 2500. Following protocols modified from ARM-PCR, the researchers constructed TCRbeta libraries through three rounds of nested PCR with primers (Table S4). The public sequencing data were trimmed at Q25 with fastp and processed into clonotypes with MiXCR by TCRdb, which kept only in-frame beta chains. Under each unique CDR3 protein, matching rows form one entry showing the most common genes and DNA. This sample is represented by 90,000 to 100,000 distinct CDR3 sequences; 80% of them were singletons. Around 30% of the sample lies in the top ten.

The sample was distant non-tumor lung tissue. These receptor sequences come from a man aged 60 to 69 with small cell lung cancer.

In this sample, this clonotype turned up a few times. The conserved phenylalanine or tryptophan is not found at the CDR3 terminus, so this likely reflects a read error. The J gene is TRBJ2-4, the V gene TRBV4-2, with D hard to call. The germline V gene encodes CDR1 LGHNA and CDR2 YNFKEQ. V was pared by 4 bases and J by 2 bases, with 24 bases between. The CDR3 loop spans 19 amino acids. In DNA form, the CDR3 reads TGTGCCAGCAGCCGAGCCGCAAGGTCCTCGCTGACCTCCAAAAACATTCAGTACTTA. This translates into CASSRAARSSLTSKNIQYL.

Comments on this clonotype: One end of the junction fails to match germline, which may point to a read error. The genes are TRBV7-3 and TRBJ2-7; D possibly corresponds to TRBD2 (6 bases). The germline gives CDR1 SGHTA, CDR2 FQGTGA. This CDR3 has 15 amino acids. CDR3 protein: CASSLYATSSYEQYF. The CDR3 nucleotides are TGTGCCAGTAGCTTATACGCGACTAGTTCCTACGAGCAGTACTTC.

With regard to this clonotype: An end of the junction does not agree with germline; a read error may underlie this. The gene calls are TRBV7-9 and TRBJ2-1; TRBD2 matches at 10 bases. CDR3 length: 15 amino acids. In germline, CDR1 is SEHNR, CDR2 FQNEAQ (reference sequence). For the CDR3, the DNA is TGTACCAGCAGCTTATTAGCGGGAGGTAATTATGAGCAGTTCTTC. Amino acids: CTSSLLAGGNYEQFF.

To note about this clonotype: Mismatch with germline at one junction end may stem from a read error. The chain is built from TRBV20-1 and TRBJ2-1, with TRBD2 matching 7 bases. This CDR3 is 14 amino acids long. Germline V gene data show CDR1 as DFQATT and CDR2 as SNEGSKA (reference sequence). The CDR3 is CNARDSSGYNEQFF. CDR3 DNA: TGCAATGCTAGAGATTCTAGCGGCTACAATGAGCAGTTCTTC.

This chain joins TRBV11-3 and TRBJ2-3; D is perhaps TRBD2 (5 bases). CDR3 length: 16 amino acids. Germline-derived CDR1 and CDR2 are SGHNT and YENEEA. Trimming removed 7 bases from V and 0 bases from J, with 17 bases in between. Written as DNA, the CDR3 is TGTGCCAGCAACTTGGCCTCGGGGTCTAGCACAGATACGCAGTATTTT. It yields the protein CASNLASGSSTDTQYF. The whole variable domain, filled in from reference TRBV11-3 and TRBJ2-3, reads EAGVVQSPRYKIIEKKQPVAFWCNPISGHNTLYWYLQNLGQGPELLIRYENEEAVDDSQLPKDRFSAERLKGVDSTLKIQPAELGDSAVYLCASNLASGSSTDTQYFGPGTRLTVL.